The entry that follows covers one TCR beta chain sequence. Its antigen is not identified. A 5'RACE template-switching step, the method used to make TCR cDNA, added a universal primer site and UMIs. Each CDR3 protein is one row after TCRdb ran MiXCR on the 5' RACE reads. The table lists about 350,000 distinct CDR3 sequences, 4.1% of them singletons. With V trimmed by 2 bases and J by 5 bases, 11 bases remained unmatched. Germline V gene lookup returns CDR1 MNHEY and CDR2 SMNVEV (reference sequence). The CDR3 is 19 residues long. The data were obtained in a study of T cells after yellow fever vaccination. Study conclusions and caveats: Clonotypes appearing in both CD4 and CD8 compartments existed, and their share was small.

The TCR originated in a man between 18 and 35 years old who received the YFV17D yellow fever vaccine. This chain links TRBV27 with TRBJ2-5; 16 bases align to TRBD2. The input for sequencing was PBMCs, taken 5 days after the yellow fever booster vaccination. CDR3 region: CASSLPPGLAGGRGETQYF. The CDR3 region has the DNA TGTGCCAGCAGTTTACCCCCGGGACTAGCGGGGGGGAGGGGTGAGACCCAGTACTTC.